This T cell receptor beta chain was retrieved from a study of OX40 agonist ivuxolimab in advanced cancers. Study-level results: Determination of antigen specificity was not performed for the expanded peripheral T cells.

Sequenced by immunoSEQ multiplex PCR; TCRdb stores in-frame clones only, minus some. The sample holds about 65,000 clones, about 90% seen once. CDR3 length: 14 amino acids. Germline V gene lookup returns CDR1 SGHTA and CDR2 FQGNSA. Trimming removed 5 bases from V and 8 bases from J; junction bases left unmatched: 4. A remark on this clone: No antigen is known for it.

The clonotype comes from an adult with an advanced solid tumor such as melanoma, head and neck, liver or kidney cancer. The rearrangement joins TRBV7-2 to TRBJ1-6; 9 bases are a match to TRBD1. Sequences were derived from CD4+ or CD8+ T cells sorted from blood, sampled in a trial of the OX40 agonist ivuxolimab. The CDR3 sequence is CASSLGQGYSPLHF. The CDR3 region has the DNA TGTGCCAGCAGCCTAGGACAGGGGTATTCACCCCTCCACTTT.